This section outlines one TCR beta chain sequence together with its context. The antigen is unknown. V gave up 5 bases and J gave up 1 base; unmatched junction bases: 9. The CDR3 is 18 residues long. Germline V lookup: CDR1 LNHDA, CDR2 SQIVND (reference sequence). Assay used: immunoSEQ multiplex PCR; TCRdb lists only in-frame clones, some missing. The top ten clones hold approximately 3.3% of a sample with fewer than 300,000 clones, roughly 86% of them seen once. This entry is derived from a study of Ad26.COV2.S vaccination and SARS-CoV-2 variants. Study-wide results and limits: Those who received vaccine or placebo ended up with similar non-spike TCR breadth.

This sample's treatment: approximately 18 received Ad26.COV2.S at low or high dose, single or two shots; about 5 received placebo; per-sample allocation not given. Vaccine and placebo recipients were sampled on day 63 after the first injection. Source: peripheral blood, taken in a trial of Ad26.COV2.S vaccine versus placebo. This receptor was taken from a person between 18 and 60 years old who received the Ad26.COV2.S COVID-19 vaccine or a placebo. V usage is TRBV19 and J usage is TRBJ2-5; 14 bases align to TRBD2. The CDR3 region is CASSSGLAGGIVQETQYF. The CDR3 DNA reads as TGTGCCAGTAGTTCAGGACTAGCGGGGGGAATTGTCCAAGAGACCCAGTACTTC. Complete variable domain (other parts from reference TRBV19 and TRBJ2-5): DGGITQSPKYLFRKEGQNVTLSCEQNLNHDAMYWYRQDPGQGLRLIYYSQIVNDFQKGDIAEGYSVSREKKESFPLTVTSAQKNPTAFYLCASSSGLAGGIVQETQYFGPGTRLLVL.